These T cell receptor beta chains were read from a single sample in a study of blood T cell repertoires in COVID-19. Method: immunoSEQ multiplex PCR; TCRdb's copy keeps in-frame clones and lacks some. The data contain fewer than 50,000 clones, roughly 73% of them singletons. Sequencing input: peripheral blood. These receptors all stem from a man older than 75 with acute or convalescent COVID-19. The CDR3 runs from the conserved cysteine through the conserved F or W. D genes are given only for firm matches. Clone size, where shown, is once, few, many, or a class for clones that have expanded.

once	TRBJ2-3	-	TRBV19	TGTGCCGCCGGGACTTTCACAGATACGCAGTATTTT	CAAGTFTDTQYF
once	TRBJ1-5	-	TRBV5-5	TGTGCCAGCAGCTTGGCTTTCGCAGAAAATCAGCCCCAGCATTTT	CASSLAFAENQPQHF
few	TRBJ2-7	-	TRBV7-9	TGTGCCAGCAGCTCACAGGGTTACGAGCAGTACTTC	CASSSQGYEQYF
-	TRBJ2-7	TRBD1	TRBV6-5	TGTGCCAGCAGTTACCGGGACAGGGGCCACGAGCAGTACTTC	CASSYRDRGHEQYF
-	TRBJ1-3	TRBD1	TRBV4-1	TGCGCCAGCAGCCAAGCAGGAGGGCCGGGACAGATATATTTT	CASSQAGGPGQIYF
-	TRBJ2-7	-	TRBV15	TGTGCCACCAGCAGGGGGCCCGCCCCCGAGCAGTACTTC	CATSRGPAPEQYF
-	TRBJ1-1	TRBD1	TRBV14	TGTGCCAGCAGCCACCGACAGGGGATGAACACTGAAGCTTTCTTT	CASSHRQGMNTEAFF
few	TRBJ1-1	-	TRBV19	TGTGCCAGTAGTGACGGACAGCTGAACACTGAAGCTTTCTTT	CASSDGQLNTEAFF
-	TRBJ2-7	TRBD2	TRBV5-6	TGTGCCAGCAGCGAGCGGACTAGCGGGACCTCCTACGAGCAGTACTTC	CASSERTSGTSYEQYF
-	TRBJ1-1	-	TRBV7-9	TGTGCCAGCAGCTTAGGGACATCGGGAGGAGGCACTGAAGCTTTCTTT	CASSLGTSGGGTEAFF
-	TRBJ1-4	TRBD1	TRBV2	TGTGCCAGCAGGAGGACAGGGACTAATGAAAAACTGTTTTTT	CASRRTGTNEKLFF
-	TRBJ2-7	TRBD2	TRBV28	TGTGCCAGCAGTTTAAGGGCGGGGGGTTCATCCTACGAGCAGTACTTC	CASSLRAGGSSYEQYF
-	TRBJ2-4	TRBD1	TRBV28	TGTGCCAGCAGCCCGCAGGGGGCTATGGCCAAAAACATTCAGTACTTC	CASSPQGAMAKNIQYF
few	TRBJ1-1	-	TRBV18	TGTGCCAGCTCACCAAACAGGGAGAACACTGAAGCTTTCTTT	CASSPNRENTEAFF
-	TRBJ2-7	TRBD2	TRBV5-1	TGCGCCAGCAGCTTCGGGAGGAATCGGCACGAGCAGTACTTC	CASSFGRNRHEQYF
-	TRBJ2-7	TRBD1	TRBV5-1	TGCGCCAGCAGCTTGCCCCGACAGGGGGCGAACGAGCAGTACTTC	CASSLPRQGANEQYF